The 11 T cell receptor beta chains in this list originate from one sample, sequenced in a study of cytomegalovirus exposure and HLA in healthy donors. PCR amplification relied on 60 Vbeta primers (plus 13 Jbeta primers). The repertoire was sequenced with immunoSEQ multiplex PCR; TCRdb's copy has only in-frame clones and lacks some. The repertoire holds about 97,000 clones, with 81% as singletons. The sequencing sample was made of PBMCs. All receptors derive from a man aged 40-50 years in good health and CMV-seropositive.

The sample holds one count of this clone. This chain uses TRBV7-3 with TRBJ2-5; D not certain. Germline V CDR1 and CDR2: SGHTA, FQGTGA. V was trimmed by 1 base and J by 4 bases, leaving 13 bases between them. This CDR3 is 15 amino acids long. The CDR3 here is CASSLNPEAGETQYF. CDR3 coding DNA: TGTGCCAGCAGCTTAAATCCCGAGGCCGGAGAGACCCAGTACTTC.

The chain couples TRBV9 to TRBJ1-2; TRBD1 might be the D (6 bases). Per the germline V gene, CDR1 is SGDLS and CDR2 is YYNGEE. There are 15 residues in the CDR3. Trimming took off 2 bases at V and 7 bases at J, with 18 bases between the two ends. CDR3 loop: CASSVEGVGRGGYTF. For the CDR3, the DNA is TGTGCCAGCAGCGTTGAGGGGGTAGGGAGAGGTGGCTACACCTTC.

The CDR3 DNA sequence: TGTGCCACCAGCAGAGACAGAACCCTTAGCAATCAGCCCCAGCATTTT. It encodes CATSRDRTLSNQPQHF. The chain joins TRBV15 to TRBJ1-5; D is undetermined. In germline, CDR1 is LNHNV, CDR2 YYDKDF (reference sequence). The CDR3 has 16 residues. Trimming left V 0 bases short and J 0 bases short, with 9 bases between.

This sequence joins TRBV5-1 and TRBJ2-3; TRBD2 aligns across 7 bases. Germline V lookup: CDR1 SGHRS, CDR2 YFSETQ. This CDR3 has 16 amino acids. The V gene end was trimmed by 3 bases and the J gene end by 3 bases; junction bases not matched to a gene: 10. CDR3: CASSSPGGTRTDTQYF. The DNA for the CDR3 is TGCGCCAGCAGCTCACCGGGAGGTACGAGGACAGATACGCAGTATTTT.

The rearrangement links TRBV7-2 to TRBJ2-7, with 9 bases lining up with TRBD1. Per germline, CDR1 SGHTA and CDR2 FQGNSA. The CDR3 consists of 15 residues. V shed 4 bases, J shed 3 bases, and the junction held 7 bases outside the gene matches. Here the CDR3 reads CASSWGTGWGYEQYF. CDR3 nucleotide sequence: TGTGCCAGCAGCTGGGGGACAGGGTGGGGCTACGAGCAGTACTTC.

The chain couples TRBV7-8 to TRBJ2-1; D perhaps matches TRBD2 (5 bases). CDR1 and CDR2 (germline): SGHVS, FQNEAQ. V was cut by 4 bases and J by 8 bases, with 12 bases left in between. This CDR3 region has 13 residues. CDR3 in DNA: TGTGCCAGCAGCTCCCCCATGGGAGATGAGCAGTTCTTC. Encoded protein: CASSSPMGDEQFF.

Comments on this clone: A read error may account for a junction end that differs from germline. This chain links TRBV11-2 with TRBJ2-4; the match to TRBD2 covers 8 bases. Germline values: CDR1 SGHAT, CDR2 FQNNGV. The CDR3 contains 15 residues. The CDR3 sequence: CASSPLAGSKNSQYF. The CDR3, as DNA: TGTGCCAGCAGCCCCTTAGCGGGGTCCAAAAACAGTCAGTACTTC.

This chain uses TRBV6-5 with TRBJ2-7; D might be TRBD2 (6 bases). From germline, CDR1 is MNHEY and CDR2 SVGAGI. The CDR3 is 13 amino acids. Trimming stripped 6 bases from V and 6 bases from J, with 15 bases between. CDR3 nucleotide sequence: TGTGCCAGCAGCTCCGGAGGGGCGGTCGAGCAGTACTTC. This codes for CASSSGGAVEQYF.

V and J are TRBV15 and TRBJ2-7; D might be TRBD1 (6 bases). The germline gives CDR1 LNHNV, CDR2 YYDKDF (reference sequence). The CDR3 length is 15 residues. The ends were cut back, 4 bases at V and 4 bases at J, with 17 bases in the middle. CDR3 nucleotide sequence: TGTGCCACCAGCACCGGCGCCCCAGGGGCGTACGAGCAGTACTTC. This encodes CATSTGAPGAYEQYF. Full variable domain (rest looked up from reference TRBV15 and TRBJ2-7): DAMVIQNPRYQVTQFGKPVTLSCSQTLNHNVMYWYQQKSSQAPKLLFHYYDKDFNNEADTPDNFQSRRPNTSFCFLDIRSPGLGDTAMYLCATSTGAPGAYEQYFGPGTRLTVT.

The chain combines TRBV5-1 with TRBJ2-1; 14 bases are a match to TRBD2. This CDR3 region has 16 residues. Losses at the gene ends were 4 bases for V and 12 bases for J; bases not matched to a gene: 12. CDR1 and CDR2 from the germline V gene are SGHRS and YFSETQ. The CDR3 loop is CASSRGTSGSDGWQFF. Here the CDR3 DNA reads TGCGCCAGCAGCCGGGGGACTAGCGGGAGCGACGGGTGGCAGTTCTTC.

The chain has TRBV30 and TRBJ2-3, with D tentatively TRBD1 (6 bases). Looked up from germline, CDR1 is GTSNPN and CDR2 is SVGIG (reference sequence). V dropped 3 bases and J dropped 3 bases, with 16 bases sitting between them. The CDR3 spans 15 residues. CDR3 bases: TGTGCCTGGAGCCGTGGGGGCGCCCCAACAGATACGCAGTATTTT. Translated, it gives CAWSRGGAPTDTQYF.